This record concerns one T cell receptor beta chain sequence. Its antigen is as yet unknown. The entry originates in a study of T cell responses to AZD1222 COVID-19 vaccine. The study, taken as a whole, reports: Every sample of the repertoires postdated the peak T cell response.

The CDR3 runs to 15 residues. V was shortened by 1 base and J by 6 bases, with 13 bases between the two germline ends. Germline CDR1 and CDR2: SGHTA and FQGNSA. Using immunoSEQ multiplex PCR, the repertoire was profiled, and TCRdb retains in-frame clones only, with some absent. Here the sample spans approximately 160,000 clones, approximately 90% being singletons. The sequence was obtained from an adult in good health. The input for sequencing was peripheral blood, taken on day 0 of AZD1222 vaccination. The rearrangement joins TRBV7-2 to TRBJ1-5, with D possibly being TRBD1 (5 bases). The CDR3 region is CASSLEAGGGQPQHF. The CDR3 coding sequence is TGTGCCAGCAGCTTAGAGGCTGGGGGTGGTCAGCCCCAGCATTTT.